This is a list of T cell receptor beta chains from one sample in a study of response to subunit inactivated influenza vaccine. TCRdb redid the calling of the RT-PCR reads with MiXCR, one entry per CDR3 protein. The table lists about 800,000 distinct CDR3 sequences, 20% to 25% of them singletons. The sample here was PBMCs from blood, taken roughly 5 days after vaccination. These receptors all come from a man over 45 who received an inactivated influenza vaccine. Each CDR3 is given with its conserved first and last residue. The D gene is left open where the match is weak. Clone sizes are given selectively: once, few, many, or a class where the clone is expanded.

j_gene,v_gene,abundance,d_gene,CDR3aa,CDR3nt
TRBJ2-5,TRBV10-3,few,.,CASSGNQETQYF,TGTGCCAGCTCCGGGAACCAAGAGACCCAGTACTTC
TRBJ2-3,TRBV20-1,.,.,CSAQSQNTDTQYF,TGCAGTGCCCAGTCGCAAAATACAGATACGCAGTATTTT
TRBJ1-4,TRBV12-3/TRBV12-4,few,.,CASSLQDRPNEKLFF,TGTGCCAGCAGTTTACAGGACAGACCGAATGAAAAACTGTTTTTT
TRBJ2-7,TRBV4-2,.,TRBD1,CASSQFNRDRVISYEQYF,TGTGCCAGCAGCCAGTTCAACCGGGACAGGGTAATCTCCTACGAGCAGTACTTC
TRBJ1-1,TRBV27,.,.,CASSLGRGPHTEAFF,TGTGCCAGCAGTTTGGGTCGAGGGCCTCACACTGAAGCTTTCTTT
TRBJ2-1,TRBV5-4,many,.,CASSFDTYNEQFF,TGTGCCAGCAGCTTCGACACGTACAATGAGCAGTTCTTC
TRBJ1-5,TRBV7-9,few,TRBD1,CASSGGTGSYNQPQHF,TGTGCCAGCAGCGGCGGGACAGGGAGTTACAATCAGCCCCAGCATTTT
TRBJ2-3,TRBV6-2/TRBV6-3,.,.,CASSRGLTPGTDTQYF,TGTGCCAGCAGCCGGGGCCTCACCCCGGGCACAGATACGCAGTATTTT
TRBJ2-5,TRBV6-5,.,TRBD1,CASSSLGQGGETQYF,TGTGCCAGCAGTTCCTTAGGACAGGGTGGGGAGACCCAGTACTTC
TRBJ1-4,TRBV4-3,.,.,CASSQGLPLNEKLFF,TGCGCCAGCAGCCAAGGTCTGCCGCTTAATGAAAAACTGTTTTTT
TRBJ2-7,TRBV7-2,few,.,CASSKGVYEQYF,TGTGCCAGCAGTAAGGGGGTCTACGAGCAGTACTTC
TRBJ1-2,TRBV12-3/TRBV12-4,few,.,CASSLAQGLAGYTF,TGTGCCAGCAGTTTAGCGCAAGGGTTGGCTGGCTACACCTTC
TRBJ2-1,TRBV3-1,.,.,CASSQDPAGTGRNEQFF,TGTGCCAGCAGCCAAGATCCGGCGGGAACCGGACGGAATGAGCAGTTCTTC
TRBJ1-6,TRBV3-1,few,.,CASSHGQLNSPLHF,TGTGCCAGCAGCCATGGACAGCTAAATTCACCCCTCCACTTT
TRBJ2-7,TRBV5-6,.,.,CASGVALTHEQYF,TGTGCCAGCGGTGTAGCGCTAACTCACGAGCAGTACTTC
TRBJ1-1,TRBV5-1,.,.,CASSLVSTNTEAFF,TGCGCCAGCAGCTTGGTCAGCACGAACACTGAAGCTTTCTTT
TRBJ2-7,TRBV18,few,.,CASSPSGTASLYEQYF,TGTGCCAGCTCACCATCGGGAACAGCTTCTCTCTACGAGCAGTACTTC
TRBJ1-1,TRBV5-5,.,.,CASSRDGTLNTEAFF,TGTGCCAGCAGCCGAGATGGGACCTTAAACACTGAAGCTTTCTTT
TRBJ1-5,TRBV19,.,.,CASSWAAKGHNQPQHF,TGTGCCAGTAGTTGGGCAGCAAAGGGCCACAATCAGCCCCAGCATTTT
TRBJ1-6,TRBV15,many,TRBD1,CATSRLRDRNSPLHF,TGTGCCACCAGCAGGCTCCGGGACAGAAATTCACCCCTCCACTTT
TRBJ2-5,TRBV7-9,few,.,CASSLEVTTPGETQYF,TGTGCCAGCAGCCTCGAAGTAACAACCCCCGGAGAGACCCAGTACTTC
TRBJ2-7,TRBV3-1,.,TRBD2,CASSRRGGSYEQYF,TGTGCCAGCTCAAGGCGCGGGGGCTCCTACGAGCAGTACTTC
TRBJ2-7,TRBV5-1,many,.,CASSLGQHYEQYF,TGTGCCAGCAGCTTAGGGCAGCACTACGAGCAGTACTTC
TRBJ2-5,TRBV21-1,.,.,CASPFWDCQETQYF,TGTGCCAGCCCCTTTTGGGACTGCCAAGAGACCCAGTACTTC
TRBJ1-2,TRBV12-5,.,TRBD1,CASGLSGTGVHGYTF,TGTGCTAGTGGTTTGTCCGGGACAGGGGTTCATGGCTACACCTTC
TRBJ2-7,TRBV18,.,TRBD1,CASSPGRGNGEQYF,TGTGCCAGCTCACCGGGCAGGGGGAACGGCGAGCAGTACTTC
TRBJ2-1,TRBV4-2,few,.,CASSQAGFPYNEQFF,TGTGCCAGCAGCCAAGCAGGGTTTCCCTACAATGAGCAGTTCTTC
TRBJ1-5,TRBV20-1,few,.,CSASAPRGRANQPQHF,TGCAGTGCTAGCGCTCCCCGGGGACGAGCCAATCAGCCCCAGCATTTT
TRBJ2-1,TRBV12-3/TRBV12-4,many,TRBD2,CASSSLAGLGNEQFF,TGTGCCAGCAGTTCTTTAGCGGGATTGGGCAATGAGCAGTTCTTC
TRBJ2-3,TRBV4-1,few,.,CASSQVGDGGNTQYF,TGCGCCAGCAGCCAAGTTGGGGACGGGGGAAATACGCAGTATTTT
TRBJ2-7,TRBV20-1,.,.,CSARRHFGGVRYEQYF,TGCAGTGCTAGACGCCATTTTGGAGGGGTCCGCTACGAGCAGTACTTC
TRBJ2-2,TRBV29-1,few,.,CSVEFGSLTGELFF,TGCAGCGTTGAGTTTGGTAGCCTCACCGGGGAGCTGTTTTTT
TRBJ2-7,TRBV9,.,.,CASSVSVGGDSSYEQYF,TGTGCCAGCAGCGTAAGTGTAGGAGGGGACAGCTCCTACGAGCAGTACTTC
TRBJ2-3,TRBV7-9,.,TRBD2,CASSLGGIAGAGDTQYF,TGTGCCAGCAGCTTAGGAGGGATAGCGGGAGCGGGAGATACGCAGTATTTT
TRBJ2-1,TRBV7-2,few,.,CASSLDGSRVGEQFF,TGTGCCAGCAGCTTAGACGGGAGTCGGGTCGGAGAGCAGTTCTTC
TRBJ2-3,TRBV5-1,few,.,CASYRDATDTQYF,TGCGCCAGCTACAGGGACGCCACAGATACGCAGTATTTT
TRBJ1-6,TRBV10-3,.,.,CAISGAGDTPLHF,TGTGCCATCAGTGGGGCAGGGGATACACCCCTCCACTTT
TRBJ2-2,TRBV11-2,.,.,CASSYNVGSLHTGELFF,TGTGCCAGCAGCTACAACGTGGGATCCCTTCACACCGGGGAGCTGTTTTTT
TRBJ2-1,TRBV11-2,.,TRBD2,CASSSDTRGGGMNNEQFF,TGTGCCAGCAGCTCGGACACGCGGGGGGGCGGTATGAACAATGAGCAGTTCTTC
TRBJ2-7,TRBV5-1,.,TRBD1,CASRPTGGHSYEQYF,TGCGCCAGCAGGCCTACAGGGGGGCACTCCTACGAGCAGTACTTC
TRBJ2-1,TRBV9,.,TRBD2,CASSGLTSGSTRFF,TGTGCCAGCAGCGGATTGACTAGCGGGAGTACTCGGTTCTTC
TRBJ2-3,TRBV4-3,.,TRBD1,CASSQGLRDRGRDTQYF,TGCGCCAGCAGCCAAGGGCTCCGGGACAGGGGAAGGGATACGCAGTATTTT
TRBJ2-1,TRBV11-1,few,TRBD2,CASSLVTSGSYNEQFF,TGTGCCAGCAGCTTAGTCACTAGCGGGTCCTACAATGAGCAGTTCTTC
TRBJ2-7,TRBV10-2,.,TRBD1,CASSARQGTYEQYF,TGCGCCAGCAGTGCTAGACAGGGGACCTACGAGCAGTACTTC
TRBJ2-7,TRBV18,few,.,CASSPPWGGEQYF,TGTGCCAGCTCACCACCGTGGGGCGGCGAGCAGTACTTC
TRBJ2-1,TRBV5-1,many,TRBD2,CASSLRLTSANNEQFF,TGCGCCAGCAGCTTGAGGTTGACTAGCGCCAACAATGAGCAGTTCTTC
TRBJ1-5,TRBV20-1,few,.,CSPTGPPGGPQHF,TGCAGTCCGACCGGGCCCCCCGGCGGGCCCCAGCATTTT
TRBJ2-7,TRBV20-1,few,TRBD2,CSASDGGAGEQYF,TGCAGTGCTAGTGACGGGGGGGCGGGTGAGCAGTACTTC
TRBJ1-6,TRBV7-2,.,TRBD1,CASSPRVQGSNSPLHF,TGTGCCAGCAGCCCCCGGGTACAGGGGAGTAATTCACCCCTCCACTTT
TRBJ2-1,TRBV4-3,.,.,CASSQDWGDSYNEQFF,TGCGCCAGCAGCCAAGACTGGGGGGACAGCTACAATGAGCAGTTCTTC
TRBJ1-5,TRBV7-2,few,.,CASSPGDTNQPQHF,TGTGCCAGCAGCCCCGGCGACACGAATCAGCCCCAGCATTTT
TRBJ2-3,TRBV5-1,.,TRBD2,CASSLRLAGALDTQYF,TGCGCCAGCAGCTTAAGGCTAGCGGGGGCGTTAGATACGCAGTATTTT
TRBJ2-1,TRBV20-1,.,.,CSATTVSSYNEQFF,TGCAGTGCTACCACCGTAAGCTCCTACAATGAGCAGTTCTTC